This entry lists 19 T cell receptor beta chains sequenced from one sample in a study of PD-L1 blockade in urothelial cancer. Described time point: pretreatment peripheral blood. Clones were sequenced by immunoSEQ multiplex PCR, and TCRdb holds only the in-frame ones, with some missing. The sample records 50,000 to 75,000 clones, approximately 75% being singletons. Material: PBMCs, obtained around atezolizumab (anti-PD-L1) treatment. The receptors stem from a man between 65 and 80 years old with urothelial cancer.

This sequence joins TRBV5-1 and TRBJ2-5; TRBD2 agrees at 15 bases. The CDR3 has 16 residues. With 4 bases clipped from V and 7 bases from J, the junction kept 8 bases outside the gene matches. The V gene's germline CDR1 is SGHRS and CDR2 YFSETQ. DNA of the CDR3: TGCGCCAGCAGCCAAAGGACTAGCGGGAGGGAGGGGACCCAGTACTTC. It encodes CASSQRTSGREGTQYF.

The rearrangement joins TRBV6-5 to TRBJ1-1, with 7 bases that match TRBD1. Germline loops: CDR1 MNHEY, CDR2 SVGAGI. CDR3 size: 13 residues. After removal of 6 bases from V and 2 bases from J, the junction contained 3 bases not matched to a gene. The CDR3 nucleotides are TGTGCCAGCAGAGGACAGGCAAACACTGAAGCTTTCTTT. It encodes CASRGQANTEAFF.

This clone was found a few times. The chain recombines TRBV29-1 with TRBJ2-1, with TRBD2 matching over 7 bases. CDR1 is SQVTM and CDR2 is ANQGSEA in the germline V gene. V dropped 3 bases and J dropped 7; count of bases not matched to a gene: 6. This CDR3 is built from 13 residues. The CDR3 is CSVDWTRGNEQFF. CDR3 DNA: TGCAGCGTTGATTGGACTAGAGGGAATGAGCAGTTCTTC.

The chain is built from TRBV18 and TRBJ1-5; 8 bases fit TRBD1. This CDR3 contains 15 residues. The V gene's germline CDR1 is KGHSH and CDR2 LQKENI. Losses at the gene ends were 3 bases for V and 1 base for J; bases not matched to a gene: 2. The CDR3 loop reads CASSPQGASNQPQHF. DNA of the CDR3: TGTGCCAGCTCACCCCAGGGGGCAAGCAATCAGCCCCAGCATTTT.

J is TRBJ1-1 and V is TRBV18; tentative D call: TRBD1 (6 bases). The germline V gene has CDR1 KGHSH and CDR2 LQKENI. V shed 2 bases and J shed 6 bases, with 16 bases lying between them. CDR3 length equals 15 residues. As DNA, the CDR3 is TGTGCCAGCTCACCAGGTTCAGGGGAAGGCGCTGAAGCTTTCTTT. Translated: CASSPGSGEGAEAFF.

The chain uses TRBV19 and TRBJ2-4, with a tentative D call TRBD2 (7 bases). The CDR3 is 13 residues long. Deletions cut 3 bases from V and 6 bases from J, with 9 bases between. CDR1 and CDR2 (germline): LNHDA, SQIVND (reference sequence). The CDR3 coding sequence is TGTGCCAGTAGTATCGGGGGGCTAAACATTCAGTACTTC. Protein sequence: CASSIGGLNIQYF.

The chain combines TRBV10-2 with TRBJ2-1; 10 positions agree with TRBD2. The trim removed 2 bases at V and 3 bases at J, leaving 1 base unmatched. Germline loops: CDR1 WSHSY, CDR2 SAAADI. The CDR3 length is 15 residues. The CDR3 region has the DNA TGCGCCAGCAGTGAGGGACTAGCGGACTACAATGAGCAGTTCTTC. Protein sequence: CASSEGLADYNEQFF.

This clone showed up just once. The chain is built from TRBV5-1 and TRBJ2-3; no reliable D call. The germline V gene has CDR1 SGHRS and CDR2 YFSETQ. The CDR3 has 16 amino acids. Trimming shortened V by 0 bases and J by 3 bases, and 14 bases separated the two germline ends. The CDR3, as DNA: TGCGCCAGCAGCTTGGCCATGTCGGCAGGAACAGATACGCAGTATTTT. Residues: CASSLAMSAGTDTQYF.

The rearrangement uses TRBV28 and TRBJ1-5; tentative D call: TRBD1 (5 bases). Germline values: CDR1 MDHEN, CDR2 SYDVKM. V shed 2 bases and J shed 4 bases, with 12 bases lying between them. The CDR3 totals 15 residues. CDR3 bases: TGTGCCAGCAGTTTACCAGGGTTTGGTAATCAGCCCCAGCATTTT. The encoded protein is CASSLPGFGNQPQHF.

This clone came up a few times. J is TRBJ2-1 and V is TRBV11-1; 7 bases map to TRBD1. Losses at the gene ends were 3 bases for V and 13 bases for J; bases not matched to a gene: 6. Germline assignment: CDR1 SGHAT and CDR2 FQDESV (reference sequence). The CDR3 consists of 12 residues. The DNA for the CDR3 is TGTGCCAGCAGCTTTACAGGGGCGCGTCAGTTCTTC. It specifies CASSFTGARQFF.

This clone came up once. The chain employs TRBV5-4 and TRBJ1-2, with 9 bases lining up with TRBD1. Trimming at V came to 3 bases and at J to 6 bases, leaving 6 bases not matched to a gene. The germline V gene encodes CDR1 SGHNT and CDR2 YYREEE (reference sequence). The CDR3 length is 14 residues. Here the CDR3 DNA reads TGTGCCAGCAGCTATAAGGGACAGGGTGATGGCTACACCTTC. Protein: CASSYKGQGDGYTF.

This chain uses TRBV11-3 with TRBJ2-3; tentatively, D is TRBD2 (5 bases). Germline CDR1 SGHNT, CDR2 YENEEA. This CDR3 spans 14 amino acids. V was cut by 1 base and J by 6 bases, with 11 bases left in between. DNA for the CDR3: TGTGCCAGCAGCTTAGGATTGAGGGCGGATACGCAGTATTTT. Translating gives CASSLGLRADTQYF.

The chain uses TRBV4-3 and TRBJ2-1; 7 bases are shared with TRBD1. CDR1 is LGHNA and CDR2 is YSLEER in the germline V gene. With 4 bases clipped from V and 5 bases from J, the junction kept 2 bases outside the gene matches. CDR3 length: 13 residues. DNA for the CDR3: TGCGCCAGCAGCCCGACAGGGAACAATGAGCAGTTCTTC. This sequence encodes CASSPTGNNEQFF.

The chain joins TRBV7-2 to TRBJ2-4, with TRBD1 matching over 11 bases. V lost 3 bases, J lost 8 bases, and 6 bases stayed unmatched. The germline V gene has CDR1 SGHTA and CDR2 FQGNSA. The CDR3 runs 15 residues. The CDR3 spells CASSFPPGQGDIQYF. CDR3 nucleotide sequence: TGTGCCAGCAGCTTCCCTCCGGGACAGGGGGACATTCAGTACTTC.

The chain recombines TRBV5-1 with TRBJ1-5; D is possibly TRBD1 (6 bases). CDR1 is SGHRS, CDR2 YFSETQ, per germline. CDR3 length equals 13 residues. The V end was cut by 1 base, the J end by 9 bases, with 11 bases between. CDR3 sequence (DNA): TGCGCCAGCAGCTTGTCAGGACAGCCGCCCCAGCATTTT. This encodes CASSLSGQPPQHF.

This chain connects TRBV19 to TRBJ2-2, with 7 bases matching TRBD2. The CDR3 is 16 amino acids. V lost 4 bases, J lost 4 bases, and 9 bases stayed unmatched. CDR1 and CDR2 (germline): LNHDA, SQIVND (reference sequence). The CDR3 DNA follows: TGTGCCAGTAGTACGCTAGCGGAAGGACTCACCGGGGAGCTGTTTTTT. It codes for CASSTLAEGLTGELFF.

This chain uses TRBV7-3 with TRBJ1-1; weak D call: TRBD1 (6 bases). CDR3 length: 13 amino acids. The germline CDR1 and CDR2 sequences are SGHTA and FQGTGA. Trimming removed 3 bases at V and 3 bases at J, with 8 bases between. CDR3 bases: TGTGCCAGCAGCTTGGACAGCCACACTGAAGCTTTCTTT. Translated, it gives CASSLDSHTEAFF.

The V and J genes are TRBV27 and TRBJ2-7, with 12 bases aligning to TRBD2. The V segment lost 5 bases and the J segment 4 bases; nucleotides outside the gene matches: 6. CDR1 and CDR2 (germline): MNHEY, SMNVEV (reference sequence). The CDR3 runs to 15 residues. CDR3 nucleotide sequence: TGTGCCAGCAGTCAGCTAGCGGGAGGGCCTTACGAGCAGTACTTC. Amino acids: CASSQLAGGPYEQYF.

V and J are TRBV5-1 and TRBJ2-2, with D possibly TRBD1 on 6 matching bases. The CDR3 is 15 residues long. Trimming took off 9 bases at V and 1 base at J, with 16 bases between the two ends. Germline V gives CDR1 SGHRS, CDR2 YFSETQ. DNA of the CDR3: TGCGCCATCTCGGCCAGGGGTGGGAACACCGGGGAGCTGTTTTTT. Translating gives CAISARGGNTGELFF.